The clone carrying this T cell receptor (beta chain) has ten or more counts. What it binds is unknown. This record comes from a study of response to subunit inactivated influenza vaccine. TCRdb itself ran the RT-PCR reads through MiXCR, one entry per CDR3 protein. The data contain about 190,000 distinct CDR3 sequences, roughly 14% of them singletons. Study conclusions and caveats: Authors proposed each seasonal influenza vaccination draws in few new T cells.

The TCR was taken from a man aged 50 or older who received an inactivated influenza vaccine. The source material was CD8+ T cells sorted from PBMCs, sampled about 5 days after vaccination.

The CDR3 DNA reads TGTGCCAGCAGCTTAGTAGGGGGGGGTCCGGGCGTCCTCAATGAGCAGTTCTTC. It specifies CASSLVGGGPGVLNEQFF. The rearrangement links TRBV11-3 to TRBJ2-1; the D gene is possibly TRBD2 (7 bases). The CDR3 totals 18 residues. Germline V lookup: CDR1 SGHNT, CDR2 YENEEA. V was trimmed by 1 base and J by 6 bases, leaving 22 bases between them.